The 7 T cell receptor beta chains presented below share a single source sample, sequenced in a study of blood T cell repertoires in COVID-19. The repertoire was sequenced with immunoSEQ multiplex PCR; TCRdb's copy has only in-frame clones and lacks some. Counted here are 310,000 or so clones, 87% occurring once; the ten biggest clones make up about 5.5%. The material sequenced was PBMCs or T cells enriched from blood (not recorded which). The receptors stem from a woman aged 40 to 50 who had recovered from COVID-19.

V is TRBV28 and J is TRBJ1-1, with TRBD1 matching 10 bases. The CDR3 has 15 residues. The junction had 12 bases not matched to a gene; V was cut back by 5 bases and J by 9 bases. CDR1 is MDHEN and CDR2 is SYDVKM in the germline V gene. Here the CDR3 reads CASSPLLGTGVKAFF. The CDR3 DNA follows: TGTGCCAGCAGTCCACTTTTGGGGACAGGGGTGAAAGCTTTCTTT.

J is TRBJ2-3 and V is TRBV4-3; 9 nucleotides align to TRBD2. The junction had 5 bases not matched to a gene; V was cut back by 0 bases and J by 4 bases. CDR1 LGHNA and CDR2 YSLEER come from the germline V gene. The CDR3 runs to 16 residues. The CDR3 is CASSQEASGTSDTQYF. CDR3 DNA sequence: TGCGCCAGCAGCCAAGAAGCTAGCGGGACATCAGATACGCAGTATTTT.

The chain recombines TRBV28 with TRBJ2-5; 8 bases fit TRBD1. Germline trimming cut 4 bases from V and 9 bases from J; bases unmatched to any gene: 10. The germline V gene encodes CDR1 MDHEN and CDR2 SYDVKM. The CDR3 has 14 residues. For the CDR3, the DNA is TGTGCCAGCAGTTCCTTCCAGGGGGCGCGACCCCAGTACTTC. As protein: CASSSFQGARPQYF.

J is TRBJ1-1 and V is TRBV2; D remains unclear. Deletions cut 4 bases from V and 0 bases from J, with 6 bases between. The CDR3 is 13 residues long. Germline lookup yields CDR1 SNHLY and CDR2 FYNNEI. The CDR3 sequence: CASSAGLNTEAFF. In DNA, the CDR3 is TGTGCCAGCAGTGCGGGGTTGAACACTGAAGCTTTCTTT.

This rearrangement joins TRBV29-1 to TRBJ2-3; 7 positions agree with TRBD2. CDR1 and CDR2 from the germline V gene are SQVTM and ANQGSEA. The CDR3 runs to 13 residues. Trimming cost V 3 bases and J 4 bases; bases outside gene matches: 4. As DNA, the CDR3 is TGCAGCGTTGAGCGGGAGTGGTCAGATACGCAGTATTTT. This sequence encodes CSVEREWSDTQYF.

The genes are TRBV21-1 and TRBJ2-2; the tabulated D call, TRBD2, remains unverified against the DNA. TRBV21-1 is given as a pseudogene. The CDR3 is made up of 16 amino acids. In DNA form, the CDR3 reads TGTGCCAGCAGCAAGTCTCGCCGGGGGGGGCCCGGGGAGCTGTTTTTT. Its translation: CASSKSRRGGPGELFF.

This chain uses TRBV28 with TRBJ2-1; 9 positions agree with TRBD2. The CDR3 spans 15 residues. With 6 bases clipped from V and 10 bases from J, the junction kept 13 bases outside the gene matches. The germline gives CDR1 MDHEN, CDR2 SYDVKM. The CDR3 coding sequence is TGTGCCAGCAGAACTAGCGGGTCCTCGAGCGGCGAGCAGTTCTTC. As protein: CASRTSGSSSGEQFF.